This T cell receptor beta chain was recovered during a study of chemoradiotherapy in HPV16-positive cancers. Study information: Functional T-cell assays on a couple of HPV16-positive patients' cells defined candidate HPV-specific clones and common TCR motifs. Overall study results and limits: HPV-responsive T-cell expansion during chemoradiotherapy was linked to improved recurrence-free survival in HPV16-positive patients.

Of note for this clone: Its antigen is not known.

Samples were taken several times over chemoradiotherapy. Only in-frame clones appear in the TCRdb table, and some are missing; sequencing was by immunoSEQ multiplex PCR. Among about 14,000 clones listed, roughly 89% were seen once. The CDR3 consists of 15 residues. Trimming removed 0 bases at V and 0 bases at J, with 9 bases between. This chain connects TRBV23-1 to TRBJ2-7; D gene uncertain. TRBV23-1 is recorded as an ORF, its role being uncertain. The source was tumor tissue, collected from a patient who underwent chemoradiotherapy. This TCR derives from a human donor with HPV-associated anogenital cancer. The CDR3 DNA is TGCGCCAGCAGTCAATCCCCCGCGAGCTCCTACGAGCAGTACTTC. This sequence encodes CASSQSPASSYEQYF.